This T cell receptor beta chain was sequenced for a study of blood T cell repertoires in COVID-19. The study recruited people aged roughly 18 to 95 years across more than 20 US areas. The authors' processing: Amplification of reference gene primers was used by the study to estimate nucleated cell counts. Using immunoSEQ multiplex PCR, the repertoire was profiled, and TCRdb retains in-frame clones only, with some absent. The V and J calls and clone size come from that table; D and trimming were worked out from the DNA. The table shows around 230,000 clones, with roughly 79% occurring only once. The sample was PBMCs or T cells enriched from blood (not recorded which). This receptor was taken from a man between 35 and 55 years old who had recovered from COVID-19.

The CDR3 DNA sequence: TGTGCCACCAGCAGTCCAGGGGCCAACTACGAGCAGTACTTC. Amino acids: CATSSPGANYEQYF. The chain combines TRBV15 with TRBJ2-7, with TRBD1 as a possible D gene (6 bases). Germline V gene lookup returns CDR1 LNHNV and CDR2 YYDKDF (reference sequence). Between the trimmed V and J ends, which lost 3 bases and 3 bases, there was a span of 12 bases. The CDR3 consists of 14 residues.